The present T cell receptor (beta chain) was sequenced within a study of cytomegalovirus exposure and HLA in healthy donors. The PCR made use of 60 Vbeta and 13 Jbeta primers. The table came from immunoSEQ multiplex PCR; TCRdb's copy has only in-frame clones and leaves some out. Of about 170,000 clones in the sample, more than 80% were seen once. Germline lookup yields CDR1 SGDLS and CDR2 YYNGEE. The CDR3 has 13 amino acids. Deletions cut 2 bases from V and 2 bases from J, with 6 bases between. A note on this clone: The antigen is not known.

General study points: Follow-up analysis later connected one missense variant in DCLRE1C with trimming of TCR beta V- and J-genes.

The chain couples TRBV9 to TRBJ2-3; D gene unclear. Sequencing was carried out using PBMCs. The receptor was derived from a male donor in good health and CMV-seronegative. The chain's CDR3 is CASSVLPTDTQYF. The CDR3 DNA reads TGTGCCAGCAGCGTTCTCCCCACAGATACGCAGTATTTT.